The 29 T cell receptor beta chains below were found in one sample sequenced in a study of Graves' ophthalmopathy and Graves' hyperthyroidism. Amplification of TCR beta CDR3 regions used RNA transcripts. The first-round RT-PCR employed HTBI primers together with the Qiagen OneStep RT-PCR kit. A multiplex PCR was then performed as the second round. From the multiplex PCR reads, TCRdb called clonotypes with MiXCR, one entry per CDR3 protein. The data show roughly 700,000 distinct CDR3 sequences, with 35% to 50% seen just once and approximately 43% held by the top ten. The source material was peripheral blood. These TCRs come from an adult man with Graves' ophthalmopathy.

The table lists this clonotype with many counts. The V gene is TRBV7-9, the J gene TRBJ2-2, with D uncertain. The CDR3 runs 12 residues. The germline CDR1 and CDR2 sequences are SEHNR and FQNEAQ (reference sequence). The CDR3 coding sequence is TGTGCAGGCATGGGATACACCGGGGAGCTGTTTTTT. Translating gives CAGMGYTGELFF.

The rearrangement uses TRBV5-1 and TRBJ2-7; tentatively, D is TRBD1 or TRBD2 (7 bases each). Per the germline V gene, CDR1 is SGHRS and CDR2 is YFSETQ. Between the trimmed V and J ends, which lost 5 bases and 0 bases, there was a span of 18 bases. This CDR3 comprises 16 residues. CDR3: CASRPSGGGSSYEQYF. The DNA of the CDR3 is TGCGCCAGCAGGCCATCAGGGGGGGGAAGCTCCTACGAGCAGTACTTC.

A note on this clonotype: A read error may explain this, as a much larger clone is one base away. The rearrangement joins TRBV2 to TRBJ1-1; TRBD1 matches 9 bases. V dropped 7 bases and J dropped 5; count of bases not matched to a gene: 8. Germline CDR1 reads SNHLY; CDR2 reads FYNNEI. The CDR3 spans 14 residues. The CDR3 is CASIHRTGETEAFF. Written as DNA, the CDR3 is TGTGCCAGCATCCATCGGACAGGGGAGACTGAAGCTTTCTTT.

This clonotype was counted a single time. The rearrangement joins TRBV2 to TRBJ1-5; D ambiguous. Germline lookup yields CDR1 SNHLY and CDR2 FYNNEI. With 7 bases removed from V and 1 base from J, the gap between germline ends came to 8 bases. This CDR3 is 13 amino acids long. The CDR3 sequence: CASTSASNQPQHF. CDR3 nucleotide sequence: TGTGCCAGCACATCGGCGAGCAATCAGCCCCAGCATTTT.

The rearrangement joins TRBV2 to TRBJ2-3, with 12 bases aligning to TRBD2. The CDR3 length is 16 residues. J was trimmed by 0 bases and V by 5 bases; bases with no gene match: 3. Germline V gene data show CDR1 as SNHLY and CDR2 as FYNNEI. Written as DNA, the CDR3 is TGTGCCAGCAGTTGGACTAGCGGGACTAGCACAGATACGCAGTATTTT. Amino acid sequence: CASSWTSGTSTDTQYF.

About this clonotype itself: In this CDR3 the conserved last residue, phenylalanine or tryptophan, is missing, so a read error is likely. The chain is built from TRBV25-1 and TRBJ2-2; D may correspond to TRBD1 or TRBD2 (5 bases each). Germline CDR1 reads MGHDK; CDR2 reads SYGVNS. There are 14 residues in the CDR3. Trimming took off 5 bases at V and 2 bases at J, with 9 bases between the two ends. The DNA for the CDR3 is TGTGCCAGCAGTCGGGGACCAAACACCGGGGAGCTGTTTTCT. This codes for CASSRGPNTGELFS.

In this sample, this clonotype turned up once. A junction end diverges from the germline sequence, so it may reflect a read error. The rearrangement uses TRBV7-9 and TRBJ2-7, with unresolved D. From germline, CDR1 is SEHNR and CDR2 FQNEAQ (reference sequence). The CDR3 covers 13 residues. The CDR3 spells CASSQVSGHGQYF. CDR3 DNA sequence: TGCGCCAGCAGCCAAGTGTCTGGCCACGGGCAGTACTTC.

Only a few counts were recorded for this clonotype. The J gene is TRBJ2-5, the V gene TRBV7-9; perhaps TRBD1 as D (5 bases). Trimming pared 5 bases from V and 2 bases from J, leaving 18 bases between. The CDR3 loop spans 16 amino acids. The germline CDR1 and CDR2 sequences are SEHNR and FQNEAQ (reference sequence). CDR3: CASSQDVRQPQETQYF. DNA for the CDR3: TGTGCCAGCAGCCAAGATGTGCGACAGCCTCAAGAGACCCAGTACTTC.

The table lists this clonotype with many counts. The V call is TRBV29-1, the J call TRBJ2-5; unclear D gene. The CDR3 runs 13 residues. Germline CDR1 reads SQVTM; CDR2 reads ANQGSEA. V lost 4 bases and J 5 bases, leaving 14 bases between the germline ends. CDR3 sequence (DNA): TGCAGCGTTGCGTCGCCGGGTGGGGAGACCCAGTACTTC. Its protein is CSVASPGGETQYF.

This chain joins TRBV30 and TRBJ2-2; D is perhaps TRBD1 or TRBD2 (6 bases each). The V gene lost 3 bases and the J gene lost 7 bases, with 18 bases spanning the gap. This CDR3 region has 15 residues. Germline values: CDR1 GTSNPN, CDR2 SVGIG (reference sequence). CDR3 sequence (DNA): TGTGCCTGGAGCAAGATAGGAGGGGGGAACGGGGAGCTGTTTTTT. Protein product: CAWSKIGGGNGELFF.

The chain uses TRBV29-1 and TRBJ1-4; 8 bases line up with TRBD1. Trimming removed 8 bases from V and 4 bases from J; junction bases left unmatched: 12. CDR1 is SQVTM, CDR2 ANQGSEA, per germline. The CDR3 is 15 residues long. The CDR3 reads CSLVPRGLSNEKLFF. CDR3 nucleotides: TGCAGCCTGGTCCCCAGGGGGCTTAGTAATGAAAAACTGTTTTTT.

V and J are TRBV2 and TRBJ1-5; a possible D gene is TRBD1 (5 bases). The CDR3 length is 15 residues. Per germline, CDR1 SNHLY and CDR2 FYNNEI. V lost 4 bases, J lost 0 bases, and 10 bases lay in between. The CDR3 sequence: CASSAAGDSNQPQHF. In nucleotides, the CDR3 is TGTGCCAGCAGTGCTGCGGGGGATAGCAATCAGCCCCAGCATTTT.

This clonotype was counted a few times. V and J are TRBV6-5 and TRBJ1-2; D is ambiguous. The CDR3 length is 13 residues. V lost 2 bases, J lost 4 bases, and 8 bases lay in between. CDR1 and CDR2 from the germline V gene are MNHEY and SVGAGI. The CDR3 nucleotides are TGTGCCAGCAGTTACGAGGCAGGCTATGGCTACACCTTC. This codes for CASSYEAGYGYTF.

This clonotype was recorded at least ten times. This chain connects TRBV20-1 to TRBJ2-7; D remains unclear. The CDR3 covers 11 residues. Trimming cost V 3 bases and J 5 bases, with 8 bases left between them. CDR1 is DFQATT, CDR2 SNEGSKA, per germline (reference sequence). CDR3 coding DNA: TGCAGTGCTAGCCCTGAGGACGAGCAGTACTTC. The encoded protein is CSASPEDEQYF.

This clonotype appeared a few times. The chain uses TRBV20-1 and TRBJ1-2, with 10 bases identical to TRBD1. This CDR3 contains 16 residues. Germline CDR1 and CDR2: DFQATT and SNEGSKA (reference sequence). The junction had 11 bases not matched to a gene; V was cut back by 4 bases and J by 3 bases. The CDR3 DNA reads TGCAGTGCTACCGGGACAGGGGATATCACAGACTATGGCTACACCTTC. Its protein is CSATGTGDITDYGYTF.

This chain uses TRBV12-3 or TRBV12-4 with TRBJ2-5, with D unclear. Deletions cut 7 bases from V and 0 bases from J, with 15 bases between. This CDR3 has 15 residues. CDR3 nucleotides: TGTGCCAGCATCCCTCACCGGGCCGACCAAGAGACCCAGTACTTC. Its protein is CASIPHRADQETQYF.

In the case of this clonotype: A junction boundary mismatches the germline segment, possibly from a read error. The V gene is TRBV7-9, the J gene TRBJ2-7; perhaps TRBD1 as D (5 bases). Germline V gene lookup returns CDR1 SEHNR and CDR2 FQNEAQ (reference sequence). The CDR3 has 16 amino acids. CDR3 DNA sequence: TGTGCCAGCAGCTCCCCTCCAGTCTCAGGGCTCTACGAGCGGTACTTC. It codes for CASSSPPVSGLYERYF.

Concerning this clonotype itself: The junction shows a germline mismatch at one end, possibly a read error. This rearrangement joins TRBV7-9 to TRBJ1-2; D remains ambiguous. The CDR3 runs 13 residues. CDR1 is SEHNR, CDR2 FQNEAQ, per germline (reference sequence). CDR3 region: CARSLEVNYGYTF. As DNA, the CDR3 is TGTGCCCGCAGCTTAGAAGTAAACTATGGCTACACCTTC.

This sequence joins TRBV29-1 and TRBJ1-4, with D unresolved. Trimming left V 3 bases short and J 2 bases short, with 13 bases between. The CDR3 length is 15 residues. Germline V gene data show CDR1 as SQVTM and CDR2 as ANQGSEA. The CDR3, as DNA: TGCAGCGTTGACGGGAACACCGGGACTAATGAAAAACTGTTTTTT. It translates to CSVDGNTGTNEKLFF.

The chain recombines TRBV19 with TRBJ1-6, with 8 positions matching TRBD1. Trimming took 7 bases from V and 2 from J; bases not matched to a gene: 1. This CDR3 contains 14 residues. CDR1 is LNHDA, CDR2 SQIVND, per germline (reference sequence). DNA of the CDR3: TGTGCCAGTACGGACAGGGCCTATAATTCACCCCTCCACTTT. The encoded protein is CASTDRAYNSPLHF.

The chain combines TRBV29-1 with TRBJ2-7; 12 nucleotides match TRBD1. V was pared by 6 bases and J by 6 bases, with 9 bases of the junction left unmatched. The CDR3 totals 14 residues. The germline CDR1 and CDR2 sequences are SQVTM and ANQGSEA. The CDR3 region is CSVTPGQGAGEQYF. The CDR3 DNA reads as TGCAGCGTCACTCCGGGACAGGGGGCGGGCGAGCAGTACTTC.

The chain couples TRBV12-3 or TRBV12-4 to TRBJ2-7, with a tentative D call TRBD2 (5 bases). The length of the CDR3 is 16 residues. V shed 6 bases and J shed 3 bases, with 21 bases lying between them. CDR3 sequence reads: CASSPRRRSPLYEQYF. As DNA, the CDR3 is TGTGCCAGCAGCCCCCGGAGGCGATCCCCCCTCTACGAGCAGTACTTC.

V usage is TRBV7-9 and J usage is TRBJ2-4, with TRBD1 matching 7 bases. The CDR3 extends over 14 amino acids. The J segment lost 8 bases and the V segment lost 5 bases, leaving 9 bases of the junction unmatched. Germline-derived CDR1 and CDR2 are SEHNR and FQNEAQ (reference sequence). For the CDR3, the DNA is TGTGCCAGCAGCCTTGACAGGGCAGGAGACATTCAGTACTTC. Translation gives CASSLDRAGDIQYF.

Remarks on this clonotype: A junction boundary mismatches the germline segment, possibly from a read error. The chain joins TRBV10-3 to TRBJ2-7, with 7 bases aligning to TRBD1. Germline V gene data show CDR1 as ENHRY and CDR2 as SYGVKD. The CDR3 has 12 amino acids. The CDR3 sequence is CASSYTSGTAYF. For the CDR3, the DNA is TGTGCCAGCAGTTACACCTCCGGGACAGCCTACTTC.

The chain employs TRBV7-9 and TRBJ2-2, with D hard to call. The CDR3 sequence is 15 residues long. Trimming left V 2 bases short and J 0 bases short, with 7 bases between. Germline V gene sequence: CDR1 SEHNR, CDR2 FQNEAQ (reference sequence). CDR3 in amino acids: CASSLLVPNTGELFF. The CDR3 region has the DNA TGTGCCAGCAGCTTATTGGTGCCGAACACCGGGGAGCTGTTTTTT.

As for this clonotype: A much larger clone differs by one base, so this may be a read error. The CDR3 loop is CASRYPRGETQYF. CDR3 DNA: TGTGCCAGCCGTTACCCGAGGGGCGAGACCCAGTACTTC. V gene TRBV12-3 or TRBV12-4 combines with J gene TRBJ2-5; the D call may be TRBD1 or TRBD2 (5 bases each). With 8 bases removed from V and 5 bases from J, the gap between germline ends came to 15 bases. The CDR3 extends over 13 amino acids.

The rearrangement joins TRBV15 to TRBJ2-5; D possibly corresponds to TRBD1 (6 bases). Trimming shortened V by 1 base and J by 5 bases, and 17 bases separated the two germline ends. The length of the CDR3 is 16 residues. Per germline, CDR1 LNHNV and CDR2 YYDKDF (reference sequence). In DNA form, the CDR3 reads TGTGCCACCAGCAGAGGGACAGCCTATGGCTTGGAGACCCAGTACTTC. Its protein product is CATSRGTAYGLETQYF.

This clonotype was counted once. The chain uses TRBV10-3 and TRBJ1-5; no firm D call. Germline CDR1 is ENHRY and CDR2 is SYGVKD. Trimming took off 0 bases at V and 2 bases at J, with 8 bases between the two ends. This CDR3 region has 15 residues. The CDR3 loop reads CAISESLWGNQPQHF. Written as DNA, the CDR3 is TGTGCCATCAGTGAGTCTTTGTGGGGCAATCAGCCCCAGCATTTT.

Comment on this clonotype: One junction end disagrees with the germline gene, perhaps due to a read error. J is TRBJ1-1 and V is TRBV15, with a possible D match to TRBD1 (5 bases). This CDR3 comprises 16 residues. Germline V lookup: CDR1 LNHNV, CDR2 YYDKDF (reference sequence). The CDR3 reads CAASSQEQGGDTEAFF. CDR3 nucleotides: TGTGCCGCCAGCAGCCAAGAGCAGGGCGGGGACACTGAAGCTTTCTTT.